A single sample gave rise to the 28 T cell receptor beta chains below, sequenced in a study of cytomegalovirus exposure and HLA in healthy donors. TCRdb keeps only in-frame clones here, not all; method: immunoSEQ multiplex PCR. The table shows 200,000 to 250,000 clones, with just under 90% occurring only once. The sequencing sample was made of PBMCs. These receptors came from a man aged 18 to 35 in good health and CMV-seronegative.

The V call is TRBV4-2, the J call TRBJ2-1; perhaps TRBD2 as D (6 bases). The V and J ends lost 0 bases and 13 bases respectively, with 10 bases between them. The CDR3 loop spans 12 amino acids. The germline gives CDR1 LGHNA, CDR2 YNFKEQ. The CDR3 DNA is TGTGCCAGCAGCCAAGATTGGGACTCTCAGTTCTTC. Translating it yields CASSQDWDSQFF.

The V and J genes are TRBV2 and TRBJ1-3; no firm D call. CDR1 is SNHLY and CDR2 is FYNNEI in the germline V gene. The CDR3 has 14 amino acids. V shed 4 bases and J shed 1 base, with 8 bases lying between them. The CDR3 spells CASSVDASGNTIYF. The CDR3 bases are TGTGCCAGCAGTGTAGATGCGTCTGGAAACACCATATATTTT.

The chain links TRBV5-4 to TRBJ2-7; a possible D gene is TRBD2 (6 bases). V was pared by 3 bases and J by 3 bases, with 16 bases between. From germline, CDR1 is SGHNT and CDR2 YYREEE (reference sequence). The CDR3 sequence is 15 residues long. This CDR3 is CASSWGPGVGYEQYF. The CDR3 nucleotides are TGTGCCAGCAGCTGGGGCCCGGGGGTTGGCTACGAGCAGTACTTC.

The chain recombines TRBV2 with TRBJ2-5; maybe TRBD1 (5 bases). This CDR3 is built from 14 residues. V lost 6 bases, J lost 4 bases, and 15 bases lay in between. CDR1 is SNHLY and CDR2 is FYNNEI in the germline V gene. CDR3 bases: TGTGCCAGCAGGAATAGCCAGGGATCAGAGACCCAGTACTTC. Its protein is CASRNSQGSETQYF.

This chain uses TRBV7-9 with TRBJ1-2; 12 positions agree with TRBD1. The CDR3 runs to 17 residues. From germline, CDR1 is SEHNR and CDR2 FQNEAQ (reference sequence). The trim removed 6 bases at V and 3 bases at J, leaving 11 bases unmatched. Here the CDR3 DNA reads TGTGCCAGCAGAAGACAAGCCGGGACAGGGGGCGACTATGGCTACACCTTC. This translates into CASRRQAGTGGDYGYTF.

This sequence joins TRBV7-9 and TRBJ1-4; possible D gene TRBD1, 6 bases. V was shortened by 0 bases and J by 4 bases, with 6 bases between the two germline ends. Germline loops: CDR1 SEHNR, CDR2 FQNEAQ (reference sequence). The CDR3 consists of 14 residues. The CDR3 loop is CASSLARGNEKLFF. CDR3 DNA: TGTGCCAGCAGCTTAGCCAGGGGTAATGAAAAACTGTTTTTT.

The chain has TRBV7-2 and TRBJ2-1, with D unclear. Trimming removed 5 bases from V and 0 bases from J, with 14 bases in between. Germline V gene data show CDR1 as SGHTA and CDR2 as FQGNSA. CDR3 length: 16 residues. The CDR3 loop reads CASSPRPRSSYNEQFF. CDR3 bases: TGTGCCAGCAGCCCCCGGCCGAGGAGCTCCTACAATGAGCAGTTCTTC. Together with reference TRBV7-2 and TRBJ2-1, the CDR3 gives the full variable domain: GAGVSQSPSNKVTEKGKDVELRCDPISGHTALYWYRQSLGQGLEFLIYFQGNSAPDKSGLPSDRFSAERTGGSVSTLTIQRTQQEDSAVYLCASSPRPRSSYNEQFFGPGTRLTVL.

The V and J genes are TRBV2 and TRBJ2-5; perhaps TRBD2 as D (5 bases). This CDR3 region has 14 residues. CDR1 SNHLY and CDR2 FYNNEI come from the germline V gene. V was cut by 6 bases and J by 5 bases, with 16 bases left in between. The CDR3 here is CASSETSSGETQYF. The CDR3 bases are TGTGCCAGCAGCGAAACTAGTTCGGGGGAGACCCAGTACTTC.

This clone has just a few counts. The chain recombines TRBV27 with TRBJ1-2, with 9 bases matching TRBD1. After removal of 6 bases from V and 8 bases from J, the junction contained 10 bases not matched to a gene. Germline V lookup: CDR1 MNHEY, CDR2 SMNVEV (reference sequence). CDR3 length equals 14 residues. DNA of the CDR3: TGTGCCAGCAGACTTCAGACAGGGGGAACGGGCTACACCTTC. The encoded protein is CASRLQTGGTGYTF.

The chain uses TRBV19 and TRBJ1-2; unclear D gene. V was shortened by 3 bases and J by 7 bases, with 15 bases between the two germline ends. Germline-derived CDR1 and CDR2 are LNHDA and SQIVND (reference sequence). The length of the CDR3 is 14 residues. The CDR3 sequence: CASSIVGMLTGYTF. CDR3 nucleotide sequence: TGTGCCAGTAGTATCGTGGGCATGTTAACTGGCTACACCTTC.

The chain links TRBV9 to TRBJ2-2; 7 nucleotides match TRBD1. CDR1 SGDLS and CDR2 YYNGEE come from the germline V gene. The CDR3 covers 13 residues. J was trimmed by 7 bases and V by 3 bases; bases with no gene match: 3. In DNA form, the CDR3 reads TGTGCCAGCAGCGCCGGGACAGACGGGGAGCTGTTTTTT. This translates into CASSAGTDGELFF.

V gene TRBV25-1 combines with J gene TRBJ1-1; D gene ambiguous. This CDR3 contains 13 residues. With 3 bases removed from V and 4 bases from J, the gap between germline ends came to 9 bases. The germline V gene has CDR1 MGHDK and CDR2 SYGVNS. CDR3 in amino acids: CASSDNRGTEAFF. CDR3 DNA sequence: TGTGCCAGCAGTGATAATCGGGGCACTGAAGCTTTCTTT.

The sample holds one count of this clone. The chain employs TRBV10-1 and TRBJ2-7; D gene ambiguous. The germline V gene encodes CDR1 WNHNN and CDR2 SYGVQD (reference sequence). Trimming took 2 bases from V and 3 from J, leaving 8 bases between them. This CDR3 is built from 13 residues. In DNA, the CDR3 is TGCGCCAGCAGTGAGCTGGGCTTCTACGAGCAGTACTTC. Its translation: CASSELGFYEQYF.

The chain carries TRBV19 and TRBJ2-7; D may be TRBD2 (5 bases). The CDR3 spans 14 residues. Looked up from germline, CDR1 is LNHDA and CDR2 is SQIVND (reference sequence). V was clipped by 5 bases and J by 0 bases, with 11 bases between them. The CDR3 DNA sequence: TGTGCCAGTAGTGCTAGCAGTAGCTCCTACGAGCAGTACTTC. It specifies CASSASSSSYEQYF.

The chain joins TRBV25-1 to TRBJ2-1; tentative D call: TRBD2 (6 bases). Trimming pared 10 bases from V and 4 bases from J, leaving 11 bases between. The V gene's germline CDR1 is MGHDK and CDR2 SYGVNS. This CDR3 spans 12 amino acids. CDR3 protein: CATHSGYNEQFF. DNA of the CDR3: TGTGCCACACATAGCGGTTACAATGAGCAGTTCTTC. Looking up the rest from reference TRBV25-1 and TRBJ2-1 gives the full variable domain: EADIYQTPRYLVIGTGKKITLECSQTMGHDKMYWYQQDPGMELHLIHYSYGVNSTEKGDLSSESTVSRIRTEHFPLTLESARPSHTSQYLCATHSGYNEQFFGPGTRLTVL.

This rearrangement joins TRBV27 to TRBJ2-7; D is perhaps TRBD2 (6 bases). The germline gives CDR1 MNHEY, CDR2 SMNVEV (reference sequence). Trimming left V 6 bases short and J 2 bases short, with 14 bases between. The CDR3 contains 14 residues. CDR3 amino acids: CASSFSSDAYEQYF. The CDR3 bases are TGTGCCAGCAGCTTTTCTAGCGATGCCTACGAGCAGTACTTC.

J is TRBJ1-5 and V is TRBV6-1; D may be TRBD1 (5 bases). The germline V gene has CDR1 MNHNS and CDR2 SASEGT. The CDR3 is 14 amino acids. The germline V and J ends were trimmed by 3 bases and 7 bases, with 13 bases remaining between them. In nucleotides, the CDR3 is TGTGCCAGCAGTGAGGCGGGGCCGGCGCAGCCCCAGCATTTT. Translation gives CASSEAGPAQPQHF.

The V call is TRBV4-3, the J call TRBJ2-1, with 7 bases aligning to TRBD1. V lost 1 base to trimming and J lost 3 bases; unmatched junction nucleotides: 18. The germline V gene has CDR1 LGHNA and CDR2 YSLEER. This CDR3 is built from 20 residues. CDR3: CASSQGGGRQGRFSYNEQFF. Here the CDR3 DNA reads TGCGCCAGCAGCCAAGGGGGTGGTAGACAGGGTAGGTTTAGCTACAATGAGCAGTTCTTC.

The chain links TRBV9 to TRBJ1-6; no firm D call. The V gene lost 0 bases and the J gene lost 0 bases, with 7 bases spanning the gap. Per the germline V gene, CDR1 is SGDLS and CDR2 is YYNGEE. The CDR3 is made up of 16 amino acids. CDR3 residues: CASSVGSGSYNSPLHF. In DNA form, the CDR3 reads TGTGCCAGCAGCGTAGGCTCAGGCTCCTATAATTCACCCCTCCACTTT.

The rearrangement joins TRBV11-2 to TRBJ1-6; D call uncertain. In germline, CDR1 is SGHAT, CDR2 FQNNGV. The V end was cut by 5 bases, the J end by 0 bases, with 8 bases between. There are 15 residues in the CDR3. The CDR3 coding sequence is TGTGCCAGCAGCACCCGGGGCTCCTATAATTCACCCCTCCACTTT. It yields the protein CASSTRGSYNSPLHF.

A single count supports this clone. V is TRBV27 and J is TRBJ2-5, with 11 bases matching TRBD2. The CDR3 totals 16 residues. The V and J ends lost 5 bases and 4 bases, in that order; junction bases with no gene match: 9. From germline, CDR1 is MNHEY and CDR2 SMNVEV (reference sequence). The CDR3 loop reads CASSPFSGRAGETQYF. The DNA for the CDR3 is TGTGCCAGCAGTCCCTTTAGCGGGAGGGCCGGAGAGACCCAGTACTTC.

The chain employs TRBV2 and TRBJ2-3; 7 nucleotides agree with TRBD2. The V gene end was trimmed by 7 bases and the J gene end by 5 bases; junction bases not matched to a gene: 12. The CDR3 has 15 amino acids. CDR1 is SNHLY, CDR2 FYNNEI, per germline. The CDR3 here is CASKERVAGQDTQYF. Here the CDR3 DNA reads TGTGCCAGCAAAGAAAGGGTAGCGGGTCAAGATACGCAGTATTTT. Using reference TRBV2 and TRBJ2-3 for the parts outside the CDR3, the full variable domain is EPEVTQTPSHQVTQMGQEVILRCVPISNHLYFYWYRQILGQKVEFLVSFYNNEISEKSEIFDDQFSVERPDGSNFTLKIRSTKLEDSAMYFCASKERVAGQDTQYFGPGTRLTVL.

The chain has TRBV2 and TRBJ1-2; TRBD1 matches at 10 bases. Trimming removed 8 bases from V and 8 bases from J; junction bases left unmatched: 17. This CDR3 has 16 amino acids. Germline V gives CDR1 SNHLY, CDR2 FYNNEI. The CDR3 is CASEPRTGGSRNGYTF. The CDR3 region has the DNA TGTGCCAGCGAACCCCGGACAGGGGGATCCCGTAACGGCTACACCTTC. The variable domain in full, completed from reference TRBV2 and TRBJ1-2, reads EPEVTQTPSHQVTQMGQEVILRCVPISNHLYFYWYRQILGQKVEFLVSFYNNEISEKSEIFDDQFSVERPDGSNFTLKIRSTKLEDSAMYFCASEPRTGGSRNGYTFGSGTRLTVV.

The chain combines TRBV4-3 with TRBJ1-1; maybe TRBD1 (5 bases). V shed 1 base and J shed 4 bases, with 10 bases lying between them. The CDR3 runs 14 residues. CDR1 and CDR2 from the germline V gene are LGHNA and YSLEER. The CDR3 coding sequence is TGCGCCAGCAGCCAAGGGCTTAGGGGCACTGAAGCTTTCTTT. Translating it yields CASSQGLRGTEAFF.

The rearrangement joins TRBV27 to TRBJ2-1; possibly TRBD1 for D (5 bases). Germline V lookup: CDR1 MNHEY, CDR2 SMNVEV (reference sequence). With 1 base removed from V and 0 bases from J, the gap between germline ends came to 10 bases. The CDR3 length is 16 residues. In nucleotides, the CDR3 is TGTGCCAGCAGTTTATGGGGCAGAGGCTCCTACAATGAGCAGTTCTTC. Amino acids: CASSLWGRGSYNEQFF.

The count of this clone is one. The chain recombines TRBV9 with TRBJ1-2; D possibly corresponds to TRBD1 (5 bases). The germline V and J ends were trimmed by 4 bases and 6 bases, with 19 bases remaining between them. The CDR3 loop spans 15 amino acids. CDR1 and CDR2 (germline): SGDLS, YYNGEE. DNA of the CDR3: TGTGCCAGCAGCAAGGCCGGGACCGGGGGGGATGGCTACACCTTC. As protein: CASSKAGTGGDGYTF. Drawing the rest from reference TRBV9 and TRBJ1-2, the complete variable domain is DSGVTQTPKHLITATGQRVTLRCSPRSGDLSVYWYQQSLDQGLQFLIQYYNGEERAKGNILERFSAQQFPDLHSELNLSSLELGDSALYFCASSKAGTGGDGYTFGSGTRLTVV.

V usage is TRBV5-1 and J usage is TRBJ2-3, with TRBD2 matching over 7 bases. V shed 4 bases, J shed 0 bases, and the junction held 20 bases outside the gene matches. This CDR3 spans 20 amino acids. Germline lookup yields CDR1 SGHRS and CDR2 YFSETQ. The DNA for the CDR3 is TGCGCCAGCAGCCCTTCCGGGCGGGGGACCCTCGGCCCTAGCACAGATACGCAGTATTTT. Amino acid sequence: CASSPSGRGTLGPSTDTQYF.

This clone was seen more than once but under ten times. V gene TRBV7-2 combines with J gene TRBJ2-7; D uncertain. Per germline, CDR1 SGHTA and CDR2 FQGNSA. V was cut by 7 bases and J by 5 bases, with 12 bases left in between. CDR3 length equals 12 residues. Written as DNA, the CDR3 is TGTGCCAGCACGAGTCTCTTACACGAGCAGTACTTC. Translated, it gives CASTSLLHEQYF.